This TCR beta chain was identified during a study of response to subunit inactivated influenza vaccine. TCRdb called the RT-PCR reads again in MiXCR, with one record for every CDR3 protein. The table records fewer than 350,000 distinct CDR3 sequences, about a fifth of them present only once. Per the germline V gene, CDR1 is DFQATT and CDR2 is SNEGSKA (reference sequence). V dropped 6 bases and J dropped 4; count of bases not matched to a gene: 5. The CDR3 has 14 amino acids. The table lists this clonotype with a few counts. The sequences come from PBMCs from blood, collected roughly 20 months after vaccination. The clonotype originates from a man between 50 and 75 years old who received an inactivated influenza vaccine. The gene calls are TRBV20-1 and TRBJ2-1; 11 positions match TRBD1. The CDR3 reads CSARTGGFYNEQFF. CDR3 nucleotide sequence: TGCAGTGCCAGGACAGGGGGCTTTTACAATGAGCAGTTCTTC.